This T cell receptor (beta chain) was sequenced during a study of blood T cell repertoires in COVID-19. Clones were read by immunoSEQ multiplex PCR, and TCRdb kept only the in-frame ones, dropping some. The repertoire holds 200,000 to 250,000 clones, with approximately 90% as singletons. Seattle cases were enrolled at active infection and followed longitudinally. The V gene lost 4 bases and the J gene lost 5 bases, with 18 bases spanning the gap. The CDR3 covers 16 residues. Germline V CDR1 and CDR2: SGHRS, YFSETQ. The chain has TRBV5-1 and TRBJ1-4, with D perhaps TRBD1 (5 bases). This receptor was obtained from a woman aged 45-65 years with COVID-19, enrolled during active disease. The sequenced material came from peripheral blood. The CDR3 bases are TGCGCCAGCAGCCCAAGTCCGGGGGTAGCGAATGAAAAACTGTTTTTT. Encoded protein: CASSPSPGVANEKLFF.